The 2 T cell receptor beta chains in this list originate from one sample, sequenced in a study of shared clonotypes between healthy human individuals. TCRdb's copy holds only in-frame clones and misses some; the assay was immunoSEQ multiplex PCR. The table records about 750,000 clones, around 92% of them present only once. Terminally differentiated effector memory CD45RA+ cells were excluded by CCR7 positive selection of CD45RO-negative cells. Material: naive CD8+ T cells sorted from blood. The receptors were sampled from a man under 40 in good health.

The chain couples TRBV7-6 to TRBJ2-3; 8 bases line up with TRBD2. This CDR3 is built from 18 residues. Germline V gene lookup returns CDR1 SGHVS and CDR2 FNYEAQ. V shed 3 bases, J shed 4 bases, and the junction held 15 bases outside the gene matches. The CDR3 DNA sequence: TGTGCCAGCAGCTTCGACCCTAGAATACGGGAGGGCCCAGATACGCAGTATTTT. This sequence encodes CASSFDPRIREGPDTQYF. Using reference TRBV7-6 and TRBJ2-3 for the parts outside the CDR3, the full variable domain is GAGVSQSPRYKVTKRGQDVALRCDPISGHVSLYWYRQALGQGPEFLTYFNYEAQQDKSGLPNDRFSAERPEGSISTLTIQRTEQRDSAMYRCASSFDPRIREGPDTQYFGPGTRLTVL.

This chain joins TRBV28 and TRBJ1-4, with D unresolved. From germline, CDR1 is MDHEN and CDR2 SYDVKM. V gave up 8 bases and J gave up 0 bases, with 13 bases separating them. CDR3 size: 15 residues. CDR3 sequence reads: CASGQILTTNEKLFF. Here the CDR3 DNA reads TGTGCCAGCGGCCAGATTCTTACAACTAATGAAAAACTGTTTTTT.